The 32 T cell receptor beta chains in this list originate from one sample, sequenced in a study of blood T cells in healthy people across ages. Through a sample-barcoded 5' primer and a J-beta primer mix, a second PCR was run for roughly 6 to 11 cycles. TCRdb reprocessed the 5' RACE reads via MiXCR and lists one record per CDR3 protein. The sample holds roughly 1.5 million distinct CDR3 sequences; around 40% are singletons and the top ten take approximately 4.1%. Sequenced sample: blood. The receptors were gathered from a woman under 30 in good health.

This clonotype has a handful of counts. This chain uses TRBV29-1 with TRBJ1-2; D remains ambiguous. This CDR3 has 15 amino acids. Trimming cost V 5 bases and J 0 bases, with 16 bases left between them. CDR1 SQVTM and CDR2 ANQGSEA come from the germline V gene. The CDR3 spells CSVSPRTRTNYGYTF. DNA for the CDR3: TGCAGCGTTTCCCCCAGGACGAGAACTAACTATGGCTACACCTTC.

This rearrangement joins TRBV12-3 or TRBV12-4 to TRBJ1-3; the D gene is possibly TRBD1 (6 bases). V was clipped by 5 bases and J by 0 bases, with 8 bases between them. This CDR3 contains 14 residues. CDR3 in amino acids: CASSQGNSGNTIYF. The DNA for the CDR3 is TGTGCCAGCAGTCAGGGGAACTCTGGAAACACCATATATTTT.

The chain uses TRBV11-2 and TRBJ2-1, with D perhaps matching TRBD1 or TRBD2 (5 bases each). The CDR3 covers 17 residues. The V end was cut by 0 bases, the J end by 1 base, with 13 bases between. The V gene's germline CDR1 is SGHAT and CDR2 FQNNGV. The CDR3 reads CASSLDGAWRSYNEQFF. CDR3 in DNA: TGTGCCAGCAGCTTAGATGGGGCCTGGAGGTCCTACAATGAGCAGTTCTTC.

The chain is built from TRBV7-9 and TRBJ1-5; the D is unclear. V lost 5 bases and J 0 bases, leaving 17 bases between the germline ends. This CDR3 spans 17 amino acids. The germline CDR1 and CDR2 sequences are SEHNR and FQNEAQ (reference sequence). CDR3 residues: CASSHTRSGYSNQPQHF. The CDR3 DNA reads TGTGCCAGCAGCCATACGAGGAGTGGTTATAGCAATCAGCCCCAGCATTTT.

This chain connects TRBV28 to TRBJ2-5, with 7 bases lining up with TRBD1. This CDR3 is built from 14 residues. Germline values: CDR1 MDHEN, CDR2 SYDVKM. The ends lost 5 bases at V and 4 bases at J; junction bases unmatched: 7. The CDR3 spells CASSDRANGETQYF. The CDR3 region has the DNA TGTGCCAGCAGTGACAGGGCGAATGGAGAGACCCAGTACTTC.

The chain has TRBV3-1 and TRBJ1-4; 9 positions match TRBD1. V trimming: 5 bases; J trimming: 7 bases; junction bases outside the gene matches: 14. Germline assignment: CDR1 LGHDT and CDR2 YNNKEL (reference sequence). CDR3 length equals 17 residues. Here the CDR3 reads CASSFTGTGIQVEKLFF. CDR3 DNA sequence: TGTGCCAGCAGCTTTACCGGGACAGGGATTCAGGTTGAAAAACTGTTTTTT.

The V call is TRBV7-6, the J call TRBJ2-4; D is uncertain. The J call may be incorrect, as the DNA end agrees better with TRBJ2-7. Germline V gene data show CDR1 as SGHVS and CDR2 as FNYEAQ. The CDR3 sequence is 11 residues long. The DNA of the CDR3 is TGTGCCAGCAGCAAGAATGACGAGCAGTACTTC. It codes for CASSKNDEQYF.

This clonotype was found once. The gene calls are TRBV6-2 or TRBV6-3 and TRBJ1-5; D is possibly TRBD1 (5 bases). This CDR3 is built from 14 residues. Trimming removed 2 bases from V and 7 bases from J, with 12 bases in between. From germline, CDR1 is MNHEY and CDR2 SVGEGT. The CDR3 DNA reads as TGTGCCAGCAGTTACGCCCACCGGGACCAGCCCCAGCATTTT. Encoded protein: CASSYAHRDQPQHF.

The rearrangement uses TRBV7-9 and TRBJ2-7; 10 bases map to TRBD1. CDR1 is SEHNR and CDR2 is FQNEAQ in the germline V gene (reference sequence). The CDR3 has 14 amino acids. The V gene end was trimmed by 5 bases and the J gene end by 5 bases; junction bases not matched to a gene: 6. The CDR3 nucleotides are TGTGCCAGCAGCCAGGACAGGGGGATCCACGAGCAGTACTTC. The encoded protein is CASSQDRGIHEQYF. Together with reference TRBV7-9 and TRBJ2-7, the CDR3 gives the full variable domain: DTGVSQNPRHKITKRGQNVTFRCDPISEHNRLYWYRQTLGQGPEFLTYFQNEAQLEKSRLLSDRFSAERPKGSFSTLEIQRTEQGDSAMYLCASSQDRGIHEQYFGPGTRLTVT.

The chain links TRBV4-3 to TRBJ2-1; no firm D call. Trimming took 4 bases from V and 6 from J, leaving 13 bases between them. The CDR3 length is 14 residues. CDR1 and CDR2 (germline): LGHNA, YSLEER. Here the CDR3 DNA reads TGCGCCAGCAGCCGGGCTGCGGTAGGCAATGAGCAGTTCTTC. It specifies CASSRAAVGNEQFF.

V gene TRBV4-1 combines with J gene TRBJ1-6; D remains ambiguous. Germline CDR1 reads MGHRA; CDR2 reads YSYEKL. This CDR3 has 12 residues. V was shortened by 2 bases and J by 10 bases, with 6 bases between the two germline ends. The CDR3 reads CASSQNGSPLHF. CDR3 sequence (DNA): TGCGCCAGCAGCCAAAACGGCTCACCCCTCCACTTT.

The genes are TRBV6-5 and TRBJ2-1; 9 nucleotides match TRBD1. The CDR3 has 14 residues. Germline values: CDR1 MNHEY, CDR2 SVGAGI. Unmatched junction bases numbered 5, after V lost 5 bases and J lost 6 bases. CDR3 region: CASSADRGSNEQFF. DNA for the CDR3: TGTGCCAGCAGTGCGGACAGGGGATCCAATGAGCAGTTCTTC.

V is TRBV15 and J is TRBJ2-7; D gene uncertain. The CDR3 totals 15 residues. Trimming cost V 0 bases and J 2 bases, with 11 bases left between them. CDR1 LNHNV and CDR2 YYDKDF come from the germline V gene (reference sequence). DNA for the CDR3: TGTGCCACCAGCAGAGACATACACTCCGCCTACGAGCAGTACTTC. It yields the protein CATSRDIHSAYEQYF.

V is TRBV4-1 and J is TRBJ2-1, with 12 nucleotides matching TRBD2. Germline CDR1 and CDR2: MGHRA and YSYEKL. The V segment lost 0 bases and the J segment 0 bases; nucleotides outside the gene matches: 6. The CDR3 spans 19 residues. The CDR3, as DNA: TGCGCCAGCAGCCAAGATGTGGGACTAGCGGGCGCCTCCTACAATGAGCAGTTCTTC. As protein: CASSQDVGLAGASYNEQFF.

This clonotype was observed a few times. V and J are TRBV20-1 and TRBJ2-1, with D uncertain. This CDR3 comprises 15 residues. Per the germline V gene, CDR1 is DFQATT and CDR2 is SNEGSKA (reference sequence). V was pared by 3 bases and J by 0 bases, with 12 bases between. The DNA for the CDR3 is TGCAGTGCTAGCTTCGGGCCCAGCTCCTACAATGAGCAGTTCTTC. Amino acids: CSASFGPSSYNEQFF.

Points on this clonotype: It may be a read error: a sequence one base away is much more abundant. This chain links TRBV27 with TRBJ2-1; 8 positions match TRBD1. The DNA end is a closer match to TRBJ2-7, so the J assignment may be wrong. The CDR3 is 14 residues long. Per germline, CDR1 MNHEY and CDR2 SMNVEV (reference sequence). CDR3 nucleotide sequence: TGTGCCAGCAGTAGGACAGGGTCAGACAATGAGCAGTACTTC. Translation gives CASSRTGSDNEQYF.

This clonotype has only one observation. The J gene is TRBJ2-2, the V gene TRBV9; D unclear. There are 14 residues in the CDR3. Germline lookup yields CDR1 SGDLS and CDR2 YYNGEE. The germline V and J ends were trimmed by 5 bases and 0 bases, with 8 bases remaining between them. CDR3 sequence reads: CASRWLANTGELFF. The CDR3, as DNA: TGTGCCAGCAGGTGGCTGGCGAACACCGGGGAGCTGTTTTTT. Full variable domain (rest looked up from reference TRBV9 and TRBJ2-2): DSGVTQTPKHLITATGQRVTLRCSPRSGDLSVYWYQQSLDQGLQFLIQYYNGEERAKGNILERFSAQQFPDLHSELNLSSLELGDSALYFCASRWLANTGELFFGEGSRLTVL.

The DNA of the CDR3 is TGTGCCAGCAGCGGGGGACTCAGGAGCAATCAGCCCCAGCATTTT. Protein: CASSGGLRSNQPQHF. The chain employs TRBV6-1 and TRBJ1-5, with D perhaps TRBD1 (5 bases). CDR3 length equals 15 residues. The ends were cut back, 6 bases at V and 1 base at J, with 13 bases in the middle. Germline assignment: CDR1 MNHNS and CDR2 SASEGT.

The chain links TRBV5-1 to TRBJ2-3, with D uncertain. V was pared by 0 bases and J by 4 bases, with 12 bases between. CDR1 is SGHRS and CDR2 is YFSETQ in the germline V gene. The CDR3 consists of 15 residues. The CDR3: CASSLDPRPADTQYF. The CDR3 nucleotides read TGCGCCAGCAGCTTGGACCCCCGACCTGCAGATACGCAGTATTTT. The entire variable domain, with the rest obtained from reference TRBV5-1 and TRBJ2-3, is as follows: KAGVTQTPRYLIKTRGQQVTLSCSPISGHRSVSWYQQTPGQGLQFLFEYFSETQRNKGNFPGRFSGRQFSNSRSEMNVSTLELGDSALYLCASSLDPRPADTQYFGPGTRLTVL.

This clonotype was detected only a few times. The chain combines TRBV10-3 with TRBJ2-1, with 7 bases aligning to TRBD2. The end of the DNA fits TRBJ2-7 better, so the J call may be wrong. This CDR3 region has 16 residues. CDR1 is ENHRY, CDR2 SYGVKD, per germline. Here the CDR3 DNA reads TGTGCCATCAGTGAGTCAGGTAGCGGGTTTTACAATGAGCAGTACTTC. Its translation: CAISESGSGFYNEQYF.

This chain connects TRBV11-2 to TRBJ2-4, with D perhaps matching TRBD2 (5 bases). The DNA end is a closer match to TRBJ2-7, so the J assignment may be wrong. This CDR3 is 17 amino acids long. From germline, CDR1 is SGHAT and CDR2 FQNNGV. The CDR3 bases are TGTGCCAGCAGCGTAAGCCCTCGCCGGGATTTTTTCTACGAGCAGTACTTC. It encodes CASSVSPRRDFFYEQYF.

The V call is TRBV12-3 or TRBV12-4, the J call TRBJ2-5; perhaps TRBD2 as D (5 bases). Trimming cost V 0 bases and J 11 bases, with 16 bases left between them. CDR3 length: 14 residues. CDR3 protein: CASSLARANNEQYF. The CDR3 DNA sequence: TGTGCCAGCAGTTTAGCGCGGGCCAACAATGAGCAGTACTTC.

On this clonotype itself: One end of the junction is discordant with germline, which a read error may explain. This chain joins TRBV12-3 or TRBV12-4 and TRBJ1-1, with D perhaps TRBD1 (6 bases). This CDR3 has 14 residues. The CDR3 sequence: CASSSASGTNEAFF. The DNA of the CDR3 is TGTGCTAGCAGTTCGGCCTCCGGGACAAACGAAGCTTTCTTT.

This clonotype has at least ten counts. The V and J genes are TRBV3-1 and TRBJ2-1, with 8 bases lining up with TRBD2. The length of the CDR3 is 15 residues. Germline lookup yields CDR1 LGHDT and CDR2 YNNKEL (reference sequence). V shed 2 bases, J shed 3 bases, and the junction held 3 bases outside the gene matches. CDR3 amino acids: CASSQRGGGYNEQFF. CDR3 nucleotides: TGTGCCAGCAGCCAACGGGGGGGGGGCTACAATGAGCAGTTCTTC.

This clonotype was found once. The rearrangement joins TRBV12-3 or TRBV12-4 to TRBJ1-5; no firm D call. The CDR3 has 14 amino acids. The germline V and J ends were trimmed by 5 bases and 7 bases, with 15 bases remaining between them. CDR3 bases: TGTGCCAGCAGTCCTCGGGCTTCAGGACAGCCCCAGCATTTT. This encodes CASSPRASGQPQHF.

The CDR3 loop reads CATSESGTSLVEQFF. DNA of the CDR3: TGTGCCACCAGCGAATCCGGGACTAGCCTGGTTGAGCAGTTCTTC. J is TRBJ2-1 and V is TRBV15, with 9 nucleotides matching TRBD2. Looked up from germline, CDR1 is LNHNV and CDR2 is YYDKDF (reference sequence). The ends lost 5 bases at V and 9 bases at J; junction bases unmatched: 11. The CDR3 consists of 15 residues. Full variable domain (rest looked up from reference TRBV15 and TRBJ2-1): DAMVIQNPRYQVTQFGKPVTLSCSQTLNHNVMYWYQQKSSQAPKLLFHYYDKDFNNEADTPDNFQSRRPNTSFCFLDIRSPGLGDTAMYLCATSESGTSLVEQFFGPGTRLTVL.

The CDR3 spells CSARDLDGYTF. The CDR3 bases are TGCAGTGCTAGGGATTTGGATGGCTACACCTTC. The chain has TRBV20-1 and TRBJ1-2; D remains unclear. Germline CDR1 reads DFQATT; CDR2 reads SNEGSKA (reference sequence). The CDR3 consists of 11 residues. The ends were cut back, 3 bases at V and 6 bases at J, with 8 bases in the middle.

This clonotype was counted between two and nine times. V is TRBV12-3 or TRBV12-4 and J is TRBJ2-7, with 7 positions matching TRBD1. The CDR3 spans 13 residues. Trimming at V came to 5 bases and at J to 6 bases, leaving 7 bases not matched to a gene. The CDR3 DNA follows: TGTGCCAGCAGTAACCTAGAGGGGGCCGAGCAGTACTTC. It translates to CASSNLEGAEQYF.

CDR3 sequence (DNA): TGTGCCAGCAGAGCCGCCGGGACAGGGAGCTATGGCTACACCTTC. This sequence encodes CASRAAGTGSYGYTF. This chain joins TRBV2 and TRBJ1-2; 9 bases are a match to TRBD1. In germline, CDR1 is SNHLY, CDR2 FYNNEI. The junction had 9 bases not matched to a gene; V was cut back by 6 bases and J by 4 bases. This CDR3 has 15 residues.

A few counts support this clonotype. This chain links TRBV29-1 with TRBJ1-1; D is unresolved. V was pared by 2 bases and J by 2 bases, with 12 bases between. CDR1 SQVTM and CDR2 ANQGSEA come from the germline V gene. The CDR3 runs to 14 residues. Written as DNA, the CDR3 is TGCAGCGTTGAAAGAACCGGGCCCAACACTGAAGCTTTCTTT. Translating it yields CSVERTGPNTEAFF.

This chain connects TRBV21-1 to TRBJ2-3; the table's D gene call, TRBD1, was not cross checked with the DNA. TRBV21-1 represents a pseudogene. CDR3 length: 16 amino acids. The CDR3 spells CAGSKLSGVSTDTQYF. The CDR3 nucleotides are TGTGCCGGCAGCAAACTGTCTGGGGTGAGCACAGATACGCAGTATTTT.

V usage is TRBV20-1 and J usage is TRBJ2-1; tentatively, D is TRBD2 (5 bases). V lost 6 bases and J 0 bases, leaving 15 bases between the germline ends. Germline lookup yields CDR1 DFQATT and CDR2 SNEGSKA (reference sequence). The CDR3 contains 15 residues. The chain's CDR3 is CSANPGGSSYNEQFF. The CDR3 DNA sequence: TGCAGTGCAAATCCGGGCGGGTCCTCCTACAATGAGCAGTTCTTC.